This T cell receptor beta chain was observed in a study of identical twins. Study-level findings and limits: Compared with models, monozygotic twins showed more out-of-frame TCR alpha sharing.

Unique molecular identifiers were present on cDNA, and template switching added a universal primer site. TCRdb recomputed calls from the 5' RACE reads with MiXCR, one row per CDR3 protein. The data hold about 550,000 distinct CDR3 sequences, with about a fifth observed a single time. As to this clonotype: Its matching antigen is unknown.

Every one of the donors was a healthy Caucasian. Trimming removed 1 base from V and 9 bases from J, with 13 bases in between. The CDR3 totals 14 residues. Germline V lookup: CDR1 SGHDN, CDR2 FVKESK. This same sample was also taken into another study, of yellow fever vaccine responses in identical twins.

Sequencing was carried out using CD4+ T cells sorted from blood. The TCR comes from a woman in her late teens or twenties in good health. V gene TRBV14 combines with J gene TRBJ2-1, with TRBD1 as a possible D gene (5 bases). The CDR3, as DNA: TGTGCCAGCAGCCAAGCGGACATTCGGGCTGAGCAGTTCTTC. Its translation is CASSQADIRAEQFF.